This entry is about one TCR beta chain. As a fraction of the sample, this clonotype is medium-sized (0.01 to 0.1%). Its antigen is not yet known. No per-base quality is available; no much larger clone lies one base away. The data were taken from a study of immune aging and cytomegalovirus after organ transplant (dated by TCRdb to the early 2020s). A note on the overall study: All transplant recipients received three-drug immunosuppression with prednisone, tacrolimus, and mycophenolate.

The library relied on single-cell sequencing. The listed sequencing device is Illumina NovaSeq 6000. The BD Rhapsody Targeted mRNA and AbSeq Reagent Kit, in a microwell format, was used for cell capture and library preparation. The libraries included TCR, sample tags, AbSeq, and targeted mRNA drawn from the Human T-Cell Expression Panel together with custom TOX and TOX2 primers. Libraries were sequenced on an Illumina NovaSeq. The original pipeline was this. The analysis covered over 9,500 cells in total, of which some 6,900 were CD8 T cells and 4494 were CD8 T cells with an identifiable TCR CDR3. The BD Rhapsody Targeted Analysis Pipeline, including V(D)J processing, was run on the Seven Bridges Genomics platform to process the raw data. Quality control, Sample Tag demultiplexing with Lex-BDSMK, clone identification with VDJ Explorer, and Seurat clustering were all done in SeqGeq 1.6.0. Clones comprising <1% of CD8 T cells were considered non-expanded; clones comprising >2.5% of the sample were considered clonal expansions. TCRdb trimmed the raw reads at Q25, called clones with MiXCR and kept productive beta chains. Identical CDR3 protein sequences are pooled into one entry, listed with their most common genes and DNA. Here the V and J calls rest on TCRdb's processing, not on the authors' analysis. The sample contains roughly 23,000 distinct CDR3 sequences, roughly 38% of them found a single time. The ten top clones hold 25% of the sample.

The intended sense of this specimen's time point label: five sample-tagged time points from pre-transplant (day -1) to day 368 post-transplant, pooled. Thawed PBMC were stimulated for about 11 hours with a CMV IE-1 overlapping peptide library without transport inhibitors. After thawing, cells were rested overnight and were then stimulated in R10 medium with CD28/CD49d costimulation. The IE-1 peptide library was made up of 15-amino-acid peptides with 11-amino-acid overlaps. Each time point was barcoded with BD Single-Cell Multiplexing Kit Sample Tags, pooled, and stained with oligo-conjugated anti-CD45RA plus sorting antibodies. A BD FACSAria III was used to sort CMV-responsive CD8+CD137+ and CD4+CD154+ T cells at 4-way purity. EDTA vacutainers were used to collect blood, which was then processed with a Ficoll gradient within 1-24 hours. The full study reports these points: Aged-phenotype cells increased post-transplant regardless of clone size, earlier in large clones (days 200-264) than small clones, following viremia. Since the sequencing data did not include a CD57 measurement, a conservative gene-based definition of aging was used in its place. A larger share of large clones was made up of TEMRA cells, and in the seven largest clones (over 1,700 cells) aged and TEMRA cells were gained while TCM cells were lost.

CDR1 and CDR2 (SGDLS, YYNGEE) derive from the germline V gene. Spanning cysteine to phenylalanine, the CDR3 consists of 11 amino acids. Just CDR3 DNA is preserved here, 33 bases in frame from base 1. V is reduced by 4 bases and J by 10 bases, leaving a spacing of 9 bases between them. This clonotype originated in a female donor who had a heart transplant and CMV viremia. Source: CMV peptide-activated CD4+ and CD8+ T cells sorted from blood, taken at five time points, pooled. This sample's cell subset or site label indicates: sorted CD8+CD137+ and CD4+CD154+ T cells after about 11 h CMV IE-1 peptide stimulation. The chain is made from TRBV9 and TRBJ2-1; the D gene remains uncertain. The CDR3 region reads CASSPSNEQFF. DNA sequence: TGTGCCAGCAGCCCAAGTAACGAGCAGTTCTTC.